The clone carrying this T cell receptor beta chain showed up just a few times. The antigen remains undetermined. This specimen belongs to a study of T cells after yellow fever vaccination. Broader study findings: Contamination of FACS-sorted repertoires by abundant clonotypes from the bulk population could occur.

V was pared by 2 bases and J by 5 bases, with 13 bases between. Germline loops: CDR1 LGHDT, CDR2 YNNKEL (reference sequence). The CDR3 is 15 amino acids. One entry per CDR3 protein results from TCRdb running MiXCR on the 5' RACE reads. The sample includes 300,000 to 400,000 distinct CDR3 sequences, around 13% of them seen just once. This rearrangement joins TRBV3-1 to TRBJ2-1; TRBD1 is a possible D gene (5 bases). The sequence was obtained from a man between 18 and 35 years old who received the YFV17D yellow fever vaccine. The sequences come from CD4+ T cells sorted from PBMCs, collected 15 days after the yellow fever booster vaccination. The CDR3 protein is CASSQLMGPNNEQFF. The CDR3 nucleotides read TGTGCCAGCAGCCAACTCATGGGGCCTAACAATGAGCAGTTCTTC.